This T cell receptor (beta chain) appears in the sequencing data of a study of T-cell reconstitution after alpha-beta-depleted transplantation in children. The study, taken as a whole, reports: When one year had passed after transplant, most T-cell counts and diversity came from newly produced T cells.

Concerning this clonotype: The antigen remains unidentified.

Unique molecular identifiers were incorporated when the TCRbeta library was constructed. TCRdb passed the PCR reads through MiXCR, listing each CDR3 protein once. The top ten clones hold about 2.2% of a sample with about 590,000 distinct CDR3 sequences, over 10% of them seen once. Sequenced material: PBMCs, mostly from graft donor cells, taken 360 days after TCRalphabeta/CD19-depleted stem cell transplant. The TCR originated in a male patient between 10 and 17 years old who had a stem cell transplant for acute myeloid leukemia, so the T cells may come from the graft donor.

The CDR3 is CASSLGTGGLNEKLFF. The DNA of the CDR3 is TGTGCCAGCAGCTTAGGGACAGGGGGCCTTAATGAAAAACTGTTTTTT. V is TRBV7-2 and J is TRBJ1-4; 11 positions match TRBD1. The trim removed 1 base at V and 4 bases at J, leaving 2 bases unmatched. CDR3 length: 16 amino acids. CDR1 is SGHTA, CDR2 FQGNSA, per germline.